This T cell receptor (beta chain) originates from a study of shared clonotypes between healthy human individuals. Adult Caucasians living in Nashville, Tennessee made up all of the donors. In the original processing: Junction-only immunoSEQ data arrived without quality scores, meaning filtering differed. TCRdb's copy holds only in-frame clones and misses some; the assay was immunoSEQ multiplex PCR. V and J calls and clone size are given by that table; D and trimming were obtained from the DNA. The sample records nearly 1 million clones, around 80% being singletons. CDR3 size: 17 residues. Germline CDR1 is SGHRS and CDR2 is YFSETQ. Trimming took off 0 bases at V and 0 bases at J, with 10 bases between the two ends.

This sequence originates from a man aged 18-30 years in good health. The rearrangement uses TRBV5-1 and TRBJ2-6; no reliable D call. The sample consisted of memory CD4+ T cells sorted from blood. The subset is: CD45RA-negative fraction. In DNA form, the CDR3 reads TGCGCCAGCAGCTTGGGACTCCTATCCTCTGGGGCCAACGTCCTGACTTTC. Its protein product is CASSLGLLSSGANVLTF.